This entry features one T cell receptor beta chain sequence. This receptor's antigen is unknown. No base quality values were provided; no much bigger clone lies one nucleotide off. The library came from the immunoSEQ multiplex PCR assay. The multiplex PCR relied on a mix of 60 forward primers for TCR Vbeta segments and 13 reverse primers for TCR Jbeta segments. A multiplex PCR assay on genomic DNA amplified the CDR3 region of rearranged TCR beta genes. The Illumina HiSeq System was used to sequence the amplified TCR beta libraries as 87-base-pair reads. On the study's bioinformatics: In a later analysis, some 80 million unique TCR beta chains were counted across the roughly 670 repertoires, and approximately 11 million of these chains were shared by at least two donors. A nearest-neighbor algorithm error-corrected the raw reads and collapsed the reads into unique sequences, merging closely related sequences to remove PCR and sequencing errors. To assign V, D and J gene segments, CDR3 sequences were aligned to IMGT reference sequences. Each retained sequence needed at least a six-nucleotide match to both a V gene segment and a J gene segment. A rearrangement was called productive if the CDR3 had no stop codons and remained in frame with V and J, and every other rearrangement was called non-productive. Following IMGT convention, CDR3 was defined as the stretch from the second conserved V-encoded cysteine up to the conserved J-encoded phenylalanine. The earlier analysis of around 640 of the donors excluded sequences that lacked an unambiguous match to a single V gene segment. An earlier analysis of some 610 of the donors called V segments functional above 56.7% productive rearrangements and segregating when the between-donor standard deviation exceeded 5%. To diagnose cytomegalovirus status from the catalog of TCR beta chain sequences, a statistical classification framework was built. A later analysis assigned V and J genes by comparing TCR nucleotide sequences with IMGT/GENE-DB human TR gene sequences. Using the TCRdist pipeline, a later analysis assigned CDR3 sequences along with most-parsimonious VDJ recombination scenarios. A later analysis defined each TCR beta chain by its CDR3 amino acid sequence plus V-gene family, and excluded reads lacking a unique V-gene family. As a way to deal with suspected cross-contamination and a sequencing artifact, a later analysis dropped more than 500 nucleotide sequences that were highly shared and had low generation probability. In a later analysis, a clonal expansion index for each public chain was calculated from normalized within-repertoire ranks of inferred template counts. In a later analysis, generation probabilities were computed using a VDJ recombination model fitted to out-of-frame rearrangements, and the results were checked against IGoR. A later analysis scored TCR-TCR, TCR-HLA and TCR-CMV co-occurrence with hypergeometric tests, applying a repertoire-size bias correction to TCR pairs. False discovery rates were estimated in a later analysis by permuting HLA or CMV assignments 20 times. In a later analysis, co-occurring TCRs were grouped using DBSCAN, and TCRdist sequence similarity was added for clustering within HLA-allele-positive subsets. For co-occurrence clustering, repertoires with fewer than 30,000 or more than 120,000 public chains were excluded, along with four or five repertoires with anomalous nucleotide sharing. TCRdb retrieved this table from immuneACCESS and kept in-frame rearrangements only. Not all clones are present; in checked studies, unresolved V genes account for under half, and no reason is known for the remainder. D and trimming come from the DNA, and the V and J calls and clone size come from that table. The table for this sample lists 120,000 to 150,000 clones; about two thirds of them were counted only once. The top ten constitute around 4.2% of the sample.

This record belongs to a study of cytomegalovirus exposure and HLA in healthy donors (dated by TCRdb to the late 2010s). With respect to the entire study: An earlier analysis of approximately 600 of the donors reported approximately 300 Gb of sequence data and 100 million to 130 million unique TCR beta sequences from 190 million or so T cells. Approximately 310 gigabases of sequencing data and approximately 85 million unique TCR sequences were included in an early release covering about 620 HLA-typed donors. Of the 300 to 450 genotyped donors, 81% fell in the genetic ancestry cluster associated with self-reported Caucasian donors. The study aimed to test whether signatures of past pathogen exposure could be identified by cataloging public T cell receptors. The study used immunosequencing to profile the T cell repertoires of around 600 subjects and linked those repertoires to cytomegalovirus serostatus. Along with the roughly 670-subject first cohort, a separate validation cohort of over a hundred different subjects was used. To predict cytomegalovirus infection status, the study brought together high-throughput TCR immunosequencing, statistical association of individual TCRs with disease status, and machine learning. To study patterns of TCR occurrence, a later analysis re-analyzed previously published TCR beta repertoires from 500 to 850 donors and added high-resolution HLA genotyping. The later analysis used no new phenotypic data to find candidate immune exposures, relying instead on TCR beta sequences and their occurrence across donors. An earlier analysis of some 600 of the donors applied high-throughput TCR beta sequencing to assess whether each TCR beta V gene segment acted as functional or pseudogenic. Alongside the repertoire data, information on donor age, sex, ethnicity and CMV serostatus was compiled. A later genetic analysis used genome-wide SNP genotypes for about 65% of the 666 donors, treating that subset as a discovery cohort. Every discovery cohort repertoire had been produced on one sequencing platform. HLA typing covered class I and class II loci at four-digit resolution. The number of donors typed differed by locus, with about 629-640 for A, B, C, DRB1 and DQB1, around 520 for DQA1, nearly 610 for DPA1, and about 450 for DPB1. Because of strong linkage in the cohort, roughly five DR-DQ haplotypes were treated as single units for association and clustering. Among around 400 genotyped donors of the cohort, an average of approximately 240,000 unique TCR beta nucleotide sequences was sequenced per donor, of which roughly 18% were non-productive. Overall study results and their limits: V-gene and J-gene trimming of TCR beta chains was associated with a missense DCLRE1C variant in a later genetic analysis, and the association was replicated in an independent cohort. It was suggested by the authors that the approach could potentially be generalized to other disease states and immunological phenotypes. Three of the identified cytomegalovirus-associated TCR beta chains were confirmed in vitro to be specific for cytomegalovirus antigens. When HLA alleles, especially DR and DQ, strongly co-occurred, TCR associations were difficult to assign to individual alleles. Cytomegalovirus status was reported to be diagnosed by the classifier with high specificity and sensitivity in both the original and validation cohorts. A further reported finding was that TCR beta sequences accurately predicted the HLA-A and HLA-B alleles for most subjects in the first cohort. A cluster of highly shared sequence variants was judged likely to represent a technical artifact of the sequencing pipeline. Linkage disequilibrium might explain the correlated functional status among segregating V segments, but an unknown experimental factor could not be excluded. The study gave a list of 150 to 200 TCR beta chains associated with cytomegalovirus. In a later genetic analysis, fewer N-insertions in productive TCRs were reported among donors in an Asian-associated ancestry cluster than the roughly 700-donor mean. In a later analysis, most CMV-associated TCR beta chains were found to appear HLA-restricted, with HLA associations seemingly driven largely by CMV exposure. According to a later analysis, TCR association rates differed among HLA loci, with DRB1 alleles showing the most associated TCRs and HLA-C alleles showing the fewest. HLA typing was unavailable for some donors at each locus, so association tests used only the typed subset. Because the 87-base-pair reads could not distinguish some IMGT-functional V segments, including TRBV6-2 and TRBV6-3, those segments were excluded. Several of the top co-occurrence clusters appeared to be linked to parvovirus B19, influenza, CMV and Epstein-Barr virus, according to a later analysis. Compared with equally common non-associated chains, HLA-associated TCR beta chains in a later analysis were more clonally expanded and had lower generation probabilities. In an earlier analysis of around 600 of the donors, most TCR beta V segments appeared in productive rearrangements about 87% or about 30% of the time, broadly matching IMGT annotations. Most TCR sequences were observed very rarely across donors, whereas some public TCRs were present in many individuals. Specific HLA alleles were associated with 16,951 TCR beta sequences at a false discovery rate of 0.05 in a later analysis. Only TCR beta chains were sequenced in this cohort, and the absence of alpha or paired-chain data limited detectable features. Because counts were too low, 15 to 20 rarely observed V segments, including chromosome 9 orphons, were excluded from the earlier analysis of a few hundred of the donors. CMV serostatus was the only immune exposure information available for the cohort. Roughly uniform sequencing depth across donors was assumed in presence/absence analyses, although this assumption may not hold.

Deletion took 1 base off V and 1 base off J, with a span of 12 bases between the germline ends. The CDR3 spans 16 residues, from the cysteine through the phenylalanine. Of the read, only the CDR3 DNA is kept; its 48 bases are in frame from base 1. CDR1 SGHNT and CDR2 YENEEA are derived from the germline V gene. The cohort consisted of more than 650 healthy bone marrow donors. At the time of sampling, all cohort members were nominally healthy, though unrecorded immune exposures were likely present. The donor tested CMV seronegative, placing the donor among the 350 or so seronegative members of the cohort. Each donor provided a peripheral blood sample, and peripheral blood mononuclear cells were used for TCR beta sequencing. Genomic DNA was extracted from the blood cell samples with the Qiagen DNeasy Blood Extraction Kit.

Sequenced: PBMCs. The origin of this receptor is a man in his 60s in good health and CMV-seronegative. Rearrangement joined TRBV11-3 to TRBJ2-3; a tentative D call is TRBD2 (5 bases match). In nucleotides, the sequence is TGTGCCAGCAGCTTAGGAGGGCAGAGACGCACAGATACGCAGTATTTT. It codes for CASSLGGQRRTDTQYF.